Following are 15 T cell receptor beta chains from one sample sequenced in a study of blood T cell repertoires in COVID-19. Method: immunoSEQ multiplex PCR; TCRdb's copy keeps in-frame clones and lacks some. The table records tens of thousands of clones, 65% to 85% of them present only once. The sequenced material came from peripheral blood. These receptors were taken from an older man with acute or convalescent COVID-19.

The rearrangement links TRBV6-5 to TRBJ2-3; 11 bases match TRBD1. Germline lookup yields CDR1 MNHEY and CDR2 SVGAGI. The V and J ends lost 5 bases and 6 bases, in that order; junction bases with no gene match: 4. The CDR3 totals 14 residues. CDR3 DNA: TGTGCCAGCAGTCGGACAGGGGGCTGGGATACGCAGTATTTT. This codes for CASSRTGGWDTQYF.

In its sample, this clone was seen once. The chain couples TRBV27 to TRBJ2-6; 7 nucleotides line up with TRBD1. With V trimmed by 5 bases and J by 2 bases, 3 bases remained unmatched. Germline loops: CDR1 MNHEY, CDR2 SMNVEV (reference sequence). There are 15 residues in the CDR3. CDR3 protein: CASSRTGAGANVLTF. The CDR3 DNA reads TGTGCCAGCAGTAGAACAGGGGCTGGGGCCAACGTCCTGACTTTC.

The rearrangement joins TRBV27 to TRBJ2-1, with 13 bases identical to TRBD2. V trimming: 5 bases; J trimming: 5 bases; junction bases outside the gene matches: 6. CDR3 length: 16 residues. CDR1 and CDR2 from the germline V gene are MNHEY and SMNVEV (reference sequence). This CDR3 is CASSTGLAGSDNEQFF. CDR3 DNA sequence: TGTGCCAGCAGTACGGGACTAGCGGGGAGCGACAATGAGCAGTTCTTC.

CDR3 DNA sequence: TGTGCCAGCAGCTCAGGACAGGGGTATGGCTCCTATAATTCACCCCTCCACTTT. Translation: CASSSGQGYGSYNSPLHF. The rearrangement links TRBV3-1 (or the pseudogene TRBV3-2) to TRBJ1-6; 9 bases are a match to TRBD1. Unmatched junction bases numbered 8, after V lost 5 bases and J lost 0 bases. Per germline, CDR1 LGHDT and CDR2 YNNKEL (reference sequence). The CDR3 is 18 amino acids.

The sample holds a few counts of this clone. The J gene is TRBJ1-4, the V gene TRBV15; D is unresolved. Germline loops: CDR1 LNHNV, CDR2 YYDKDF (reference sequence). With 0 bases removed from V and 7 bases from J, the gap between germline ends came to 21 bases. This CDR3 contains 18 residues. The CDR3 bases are TGTGCCACCAGCAGAGAGTCGACTTTTGGGTTGTTAGCTGAAAAACTGTTTTTT. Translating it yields CATSRESTFGLLAEKLFF.

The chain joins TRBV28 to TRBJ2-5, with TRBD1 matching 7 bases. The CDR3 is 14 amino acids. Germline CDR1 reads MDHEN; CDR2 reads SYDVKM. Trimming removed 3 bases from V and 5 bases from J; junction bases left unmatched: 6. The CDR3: CASSFAGGRETQYF. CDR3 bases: TGTGCCAGCAGTTTCGCAGGGGGTAGGGAGACCCAGTACTTC.

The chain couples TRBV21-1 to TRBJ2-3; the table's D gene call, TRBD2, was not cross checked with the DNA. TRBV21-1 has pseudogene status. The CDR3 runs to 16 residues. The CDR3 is CASRPIAGGSTDTQYF. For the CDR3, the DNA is TGTGCCAGCAGGCCAATAGCGGGGGGTAGCACAGATACGCAGTATTTT.

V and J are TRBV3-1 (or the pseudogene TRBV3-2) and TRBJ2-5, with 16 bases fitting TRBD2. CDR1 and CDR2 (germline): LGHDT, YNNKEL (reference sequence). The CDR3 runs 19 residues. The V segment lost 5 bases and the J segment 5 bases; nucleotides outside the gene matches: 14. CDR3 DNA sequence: TGTGCCAGCAGCTTTGCCGGGACTAGCGGGGGGGGCCGAGATGAGACCCAGTACTTC. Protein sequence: CASSFAGTSGGGRDETQYF.

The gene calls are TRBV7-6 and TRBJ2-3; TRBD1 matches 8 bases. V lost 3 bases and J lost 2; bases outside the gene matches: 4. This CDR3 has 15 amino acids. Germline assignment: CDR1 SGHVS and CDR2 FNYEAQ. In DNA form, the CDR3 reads TGTGCCAGCAGCTTTTGGACAGGGACCACAGATACGCAGTATTTT. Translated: CASSFWTGTTDTQYF.

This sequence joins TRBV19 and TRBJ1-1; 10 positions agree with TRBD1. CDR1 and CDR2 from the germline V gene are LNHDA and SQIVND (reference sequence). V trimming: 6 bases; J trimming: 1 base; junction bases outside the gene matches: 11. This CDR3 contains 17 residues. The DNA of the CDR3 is TGTGCCAGTAGCCAACCGACAGGGGGCTTTGGGAACACTGAAGCTTTCTTT. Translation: CASSQPTGGFGNTEAFF.

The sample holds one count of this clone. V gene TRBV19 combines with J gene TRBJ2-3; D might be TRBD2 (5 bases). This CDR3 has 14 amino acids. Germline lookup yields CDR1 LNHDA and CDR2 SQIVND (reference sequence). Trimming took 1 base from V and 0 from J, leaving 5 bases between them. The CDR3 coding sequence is TGTGCCAGTAGTATAGGGACTAGCACAGATACGCAGTATTTT. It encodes CASSIGTSTDTQYF.

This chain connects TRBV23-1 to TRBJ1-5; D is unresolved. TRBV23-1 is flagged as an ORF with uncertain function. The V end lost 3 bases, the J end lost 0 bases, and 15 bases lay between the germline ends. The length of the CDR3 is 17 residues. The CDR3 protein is CASSHPEQHYSNQPQHF. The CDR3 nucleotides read TGCGCCAGCAGTCACCCCGAGCAGCACTATAGCAATCAGCCCCAGCATTTT.

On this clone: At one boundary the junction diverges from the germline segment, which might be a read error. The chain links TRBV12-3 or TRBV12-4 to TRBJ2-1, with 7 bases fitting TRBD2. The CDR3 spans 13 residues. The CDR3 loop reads CASKSRDYDEQFF. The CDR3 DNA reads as TGTGCCAGCAAAAGCCGGGACTACGATGAGCAGTTCTTC.

The CDR3, as DNA: TGTGCCAGCAGCTTAGGACAGCTGAACACCGGGGAGCTGTTTTTT. This encodes CASSLGQLNTGELFF. The chain is built from TRBV7-8 and TRBJ2-2, with a weak D call TRBD1 (5 bases). The CDR3 sequence is 15 residues long. Germline V gives CDR1 SGHVS, CDR2 FQNEAQ. V gave up 1 base and J gave up 1 base, with 7 bases separating them.

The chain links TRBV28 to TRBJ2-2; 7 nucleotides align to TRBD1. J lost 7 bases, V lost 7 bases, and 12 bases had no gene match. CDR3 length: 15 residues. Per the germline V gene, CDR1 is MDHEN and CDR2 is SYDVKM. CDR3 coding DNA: TGTGCCAGCACCCTGGGGGACAGTCGGGGCGGGGAGCTGTTTTTT. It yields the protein CASTLGDSRGGELFF.